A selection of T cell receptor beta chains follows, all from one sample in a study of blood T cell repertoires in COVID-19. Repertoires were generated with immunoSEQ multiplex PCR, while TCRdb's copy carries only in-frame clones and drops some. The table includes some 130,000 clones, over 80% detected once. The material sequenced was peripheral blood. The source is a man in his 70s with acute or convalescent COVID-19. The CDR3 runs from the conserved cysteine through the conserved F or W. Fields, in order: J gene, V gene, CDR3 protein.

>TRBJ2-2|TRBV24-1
CATSDLPGTGDTGELFF
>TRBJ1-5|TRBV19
CASSGPGQGNNQPQHF
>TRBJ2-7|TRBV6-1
CASSERGLAGGREQYF
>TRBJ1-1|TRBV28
CASSLYARINTEAFF
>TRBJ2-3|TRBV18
CASSPRSGDTDTQYF
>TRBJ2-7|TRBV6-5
CASRRGYNEQYF
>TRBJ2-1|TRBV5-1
CASSLQGPDNEQFF
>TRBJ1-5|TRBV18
CASSPGSGGNQPQHF
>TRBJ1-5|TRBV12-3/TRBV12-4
CASTISNQPQHF
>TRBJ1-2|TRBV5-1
CASSLGTGEISYTF
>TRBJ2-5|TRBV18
CASSPLSGTQYF
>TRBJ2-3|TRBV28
CASSSPGAGTDTQYF
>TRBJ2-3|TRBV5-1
CASSLGNREADTQYF
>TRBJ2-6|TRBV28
CASSLWRSGANVLTF
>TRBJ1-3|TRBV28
CASSLRGNTIYF
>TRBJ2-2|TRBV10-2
CASKSTGATGELFF
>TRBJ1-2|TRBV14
CASSQSQGAAGYTF
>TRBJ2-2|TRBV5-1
CASSSVAGVIGTGELFF
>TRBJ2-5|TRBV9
CASSVGVAGGETQYF
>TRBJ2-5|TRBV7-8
CASSPVFKGLAGTQETQYF
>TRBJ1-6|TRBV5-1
CASSLTGVVYNSPLHF
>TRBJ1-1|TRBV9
CASSVLSYTEAFF
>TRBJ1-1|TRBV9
CASSETGSYTEAFF
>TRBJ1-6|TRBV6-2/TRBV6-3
CASSSAGSPLHF
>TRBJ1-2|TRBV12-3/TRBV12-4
CASSGRDYGYTF
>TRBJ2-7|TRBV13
CASSQRTGPYEQYF
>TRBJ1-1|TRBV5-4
CASSLGGVGTEAFF
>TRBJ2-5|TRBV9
CASSVNPAGGTETQYF
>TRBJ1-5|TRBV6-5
CASSPSQGQHQPQHF
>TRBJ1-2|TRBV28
CASRRAGTGTIVSGYTF